This T cell receptor beta chain was sequenced during a study of blood T cell repertoires in COVID-19. Study information: The United States, Italy and Spain were the sources of the acute and convalescent COVID-19 samples.

In the study's own analysis: Amplification with reference gene primers provided the estimates of nucleated cell counts. TCRdb's copy holds only in-frame clones and misses some; the assay was immunoSEQ multiplex PCR. The V and J calls and clone size were taken over from that table, and D and trimming were inferred from the DNA. The sample includes around 250,000 clones, over 75% seen only once; the top ten take 8.6%. CDR1 SGHNT and CDR2 YYREEE come from the germline V gene (reference sequence). CDR3 size: 14 residues. Trimming took off 4 bases at V and 0 bases at J, with 10 bases between the two ends.

The rearrangement joins TRBV5-4 to TRBJ1-1, with D possibly matching TRBD1 (6 bases). The source of this sequence is a human donor in a cohort sampled during active COVID-19. Sequenced input: peripheral blood. CDR3 residues: CASSRGGMNTEAFF. In nucleotides, the CDR3 is TGTGCCAGCAGCAGAGGGGGTATGAACACTGAAGCTTTCTTT. The entire variable domain, with the rest obtained from reference TRBV5-4 and TRBJ1-1, is as follows: ETGVTQSPTHLIKTRGQQVTLRCSSQSGHNTVSWYQQALGQGPQFIFQYYREEENGRGNFPPRFSGLQFPNYSSELNVNALELDDSALYLCASSRGGMNTEAFFGQGTRLTVV.